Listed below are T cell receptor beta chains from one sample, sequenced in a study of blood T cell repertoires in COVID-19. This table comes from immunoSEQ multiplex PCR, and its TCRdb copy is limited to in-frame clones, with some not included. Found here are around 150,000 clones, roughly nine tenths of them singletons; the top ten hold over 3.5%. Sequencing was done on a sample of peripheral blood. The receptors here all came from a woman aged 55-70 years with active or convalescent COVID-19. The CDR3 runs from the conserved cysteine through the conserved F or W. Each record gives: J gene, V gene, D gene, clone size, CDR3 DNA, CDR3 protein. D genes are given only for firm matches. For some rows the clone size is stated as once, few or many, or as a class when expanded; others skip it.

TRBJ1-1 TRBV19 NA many TGTGCCAGTATTTCGGGTTACACTGAAGCTTTCTTT CASISGYTEAFF
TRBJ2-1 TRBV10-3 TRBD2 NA TGTGCCATCAGCGAGACTAGCGGGGGGGCCTACAATGAGCAGTTCTTC CAISETSGGAYNEQFF
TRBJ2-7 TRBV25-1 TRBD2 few TGTGCCAGCAGTGAATCGGGACTAGGGGTAATAGGCTACGAGCAGTACTTC CASSESGLGVIGYEQYF
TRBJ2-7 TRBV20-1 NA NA TGCAGTGCTAGAGTATATTCCGAGCAGTACTTC CSARVYSEQYF
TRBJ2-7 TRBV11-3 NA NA TGTGCCAGCAGCTTAGAATGGTGGACAACACGCTACGAGCAGTACTTC CASSLEWWTTRYEQYF
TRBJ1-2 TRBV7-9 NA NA TGTGCCAGCAGCCGGGGACTGGATGGCTACACCTTC CASSRGLDGYTF
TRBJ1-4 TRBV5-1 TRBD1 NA TGCGCCAGCTCGAAACAGGGGGTTAATGAAAAACTGTTTTTT CASSKQGVNEKLFF
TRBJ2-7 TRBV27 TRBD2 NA TGTGCCAGCAGTTTATCCCTGGGACTAGCAACCTACGAGCAGTACTTC CASSLSLGLATYEQYF
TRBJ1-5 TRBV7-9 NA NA TGTGCCAGCAGCTACGGGATGGAAGGGTTGCATTTT CASSYGMEGLHF
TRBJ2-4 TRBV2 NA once TGTGCCAGCACCGACGGGGTTGAAAACATTCAGTACTTC CASTDGVENIQYF
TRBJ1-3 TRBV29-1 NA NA TGCAGCGTTGCAGCGCCTGGAAACACCATATATTTT CSVAAPGNTIYF
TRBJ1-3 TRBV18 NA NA TGTGCCAGCTCACCAGCAGGGGGAAACACCATATATTTT CASSPAGGNTIYF
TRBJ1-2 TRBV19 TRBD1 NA TGTGCCAGTACCTCACAGGGGAGGAACTATGGCTACACCTTC CASTSQGRNYGYTF
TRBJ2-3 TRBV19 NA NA TGTGCCAGCTCGAGGCAGTCTAGCACAGATACGCAGTATTTT CASSRQSSTDTQYF
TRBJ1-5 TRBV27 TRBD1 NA TGTGCCAGCAGTTCCCTGGGGACAGGGGCCCAGCCCCAGCATTTT CASSSLGTGAQPQHF
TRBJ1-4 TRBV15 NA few TGTGCCACCAGCAGAGATGTTGGCCCTAATGAAAAACTGTTTTTT CATSRDVGPNEKLFF
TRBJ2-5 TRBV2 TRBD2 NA TGTGCCAGCAGTGATGTGGGACTAGCGGAAGAGACCCAGTACTTC CASSDVGLAEETQYF
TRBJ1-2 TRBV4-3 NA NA TGCGCCAGCAGCCAAGATTTGACAAACTATGGCTACACCTTC CASSQDLTNYGYTF
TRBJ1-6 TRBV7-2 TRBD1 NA TGTGCCAGCAGCTTAACGGTGGACAGGGTCCCAAGAGCCCTCCACTTT CASSLTVDRVPRALHF
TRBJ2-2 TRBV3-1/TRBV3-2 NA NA TGTGCCAGCAGCCAAGCAAACACCGGGGAGCTGTTTTTT CASSQANTGELFF
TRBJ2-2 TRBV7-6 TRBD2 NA TGTGCCAGCAGCTTAGTCTTTTCGCCCGGCGGGGGTGCCGGGGAGCTGTTTTTT CASSLVFSPGGGAGELFF
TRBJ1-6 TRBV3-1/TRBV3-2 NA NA TGTGCCAGCAGGGGGGGAGTATATAATTCACCCCTCCACTTT CASRGGVYNSPLHF
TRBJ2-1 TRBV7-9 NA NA TGTGCCAGCAGCTTATATCACTCGAGCTCCTACAATGAGCAGTTCTTC CASSLYHSSSYNEQFF
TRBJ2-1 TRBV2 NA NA TGTGCCAGCAGTGAATTAGTACCCTATGAGCAGTTCTTC CASSELVPYEQFF
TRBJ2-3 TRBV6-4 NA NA TGTGCCAGCAGTGTAGAGCCCCCAGATACGCAGTATTTT CASSVEPPDTQYF
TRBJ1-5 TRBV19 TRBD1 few TGTGCCAGCAATACCCAGGGGGCTGGGGGTCAGCCCCAGCATTTT CASNTQGAGGQPQHF
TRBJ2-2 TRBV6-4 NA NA TGTGCCAGCAGTGACTCGACAGACGCGAACACCGGGGAGCTGTTTTTT CASSDSTDANTGELFF
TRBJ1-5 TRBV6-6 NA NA TGTGCCAGCAGTTACTCGAGCGGGACCGGCGGTCAGCCCCAGCATTTT CASSYSSGTGGQPQHF
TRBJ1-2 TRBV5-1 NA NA TGCGCCAGCAGACGTTCGGACAATCCTGGCTACACCTTC CASRRSDNPGYTF